This TCR beta chain was retrieved from a study of T cell changes during pregnancy in multiple sclerosis (dated by TCRdb to the late 2010s). Notes on the research overall: The study looked at changes in the T cell repertoire across pregnancy in women with multiple sclerosis.

The method was the immunoSEQ multiplex PCR assay. TCRdb's version of the immuneACCESS table is confined to in-frame rearrangements and falls short of the full clone set. An unresolved V gene accounts for under half of the shortfall where checked; the remainder is of unknown origin. The table for this sample lists fewer than 50,000 clones; 90% of them were counted only once. The ten largest make up about 9.1% of the sample. Measured from the cysteine to the phenylalanine, the CDR3 is 14 residues long. Solely the CDR3 DNA is kept, with 42 bases framed from the first base. The germline V gene gives CDR1 as MNHNS and CDR2 as SASEGT. V was cut back by 4 bases and J by 1 base, leaving a gap of 10 bases between them. With respect to this clone: Its antigen target is currently unknown. No qualities accompany the bases; no much larger clone lies one base away.

The rearranged chain carries TRBV6-1 and TRBJ1-2; no D gene can be assigned with confidence. This TCR was recovered from a female donor with multiple sclerosis, enrolled in a pregnancy study. The specimen was CD8+ T cells from peripheral blood mononuclear cells, collected in the first trimester of pregnancy. The CDR3 protein: CASSGYTSNYGYTF. The nucleotides read TGTGCCAGCAGTGGGTACACAAGTAACTATGGCTACACCTTC.